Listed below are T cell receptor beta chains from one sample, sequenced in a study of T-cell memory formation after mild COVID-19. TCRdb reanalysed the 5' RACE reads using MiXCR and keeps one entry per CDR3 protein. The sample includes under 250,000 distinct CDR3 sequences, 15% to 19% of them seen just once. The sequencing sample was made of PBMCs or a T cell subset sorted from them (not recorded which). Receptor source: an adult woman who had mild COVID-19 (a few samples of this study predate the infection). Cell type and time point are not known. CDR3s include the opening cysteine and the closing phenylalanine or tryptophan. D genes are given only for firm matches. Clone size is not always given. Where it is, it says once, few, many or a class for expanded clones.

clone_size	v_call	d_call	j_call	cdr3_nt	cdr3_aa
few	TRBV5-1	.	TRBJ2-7	TGCGCCAGCAGCTGGGAGTCCTACGAGCAGTACTTC	CASSWESYEQYF
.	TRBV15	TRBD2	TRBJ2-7	TGTGCCACCAGCAGAGATACTAGCGCTAGCTCCTACGAGCAGTACTTC	CATSRDTSASSYEQYF
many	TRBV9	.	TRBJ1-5	TGTGCCAGCAGCGTAGACGGGAGTAATCAGCCCCAGCATTTT	CASSVDGSNQPQHF
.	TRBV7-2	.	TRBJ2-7	TGTGCCAGCTCCCTTCGTGTTGGGATGTCAGGCGAGCAGTACTTC	CASSLRVGMSGEQYF
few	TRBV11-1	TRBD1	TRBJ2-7	TGTGCCAGCAGCCCACTCCGGGACAGGGGGCTTAGGTCCTACGAGCAGTACTTC	CASSPLRDRGLRSYEQYF
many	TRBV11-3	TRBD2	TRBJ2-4	TGTGCCAGCAGCTTAGGAGGTAGCGGGATCGGGCTGGGGGCGGCCAAAAACATTCAGTACTTC	CASSLGGSGIGLGAAKNIQYF
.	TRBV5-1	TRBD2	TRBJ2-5	TGCGCCAGCAGCTTGTTCGGCGGGGGGGCTCGTGAGACCCAGTACTTC	CASSLFGGGARETQYF
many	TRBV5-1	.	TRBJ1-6	TGCGCCAGCAGCCCCGGGTCGGCGCGATCACCCCTCCACTTT	CASSPGSARSPLHF
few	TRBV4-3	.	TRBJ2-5	TGCGCCAGCAGCCAAGATACAGCCGGGGAGACCCAGTACTTC	CASSQDTAGETQYF
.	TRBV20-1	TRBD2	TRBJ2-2	TGCAGTGCTAGAGCTAGCGGGAGGGTAGGCACCGGGGAGCTGTTTTTT	CSARASGRVGTGELFF
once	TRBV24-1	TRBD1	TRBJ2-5	TGTGCCACCAGTGACGCAGGGGGTCGAGAGACCCAGTACTTC	CATSDAGGRETQYF
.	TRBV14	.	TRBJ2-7	TGTGCCAGCAGCCAAACCCTACAAGAATACCCCCGATTC	CASSQTLQEYPRF
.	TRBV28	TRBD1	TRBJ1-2	TGTGCCAGCAGTTTATTACAGGGGAAAAAGGGCTACACCTTC	CASSLLQGKKGYTF